This T cell receptor beta chain was sequenced in a study of OX40 agonist ivuxolimab in advanced cancers. Study background: Mean age 60 years, range roughly 23 to 79; around 80% male. Study-level points and caveats: Among some nonresponders, normalized T-cell clonal expansion was also low.

CDR1 is GTSNPN and CDR2 is SVGIG in the germline V gene (reference sequence). The CDR3 spans 14 residues. J was trimmed by 6 bases and V by 0 bases; bases with no gene match: 4. Assay: immunoSEQ multiplex PCR; the TCRdb copy retains only in-frame clones and omits some. Of tens of thousands of clones in the sample, roughly 86% were seen once. Details on this clone: Its cognate antigen is unknown.

This clonotype originated in an adult with an advanced solid tumor such as melanoma, head and neck, liver or kidney cancer. The sample here was CD4+ or CD8+ T cells sorted from blood, taken in a trial of the OX40 agonist ivuxolimab. The V and J genes are TRBV30 and TRBJ2-3; 9 bases line up with TRBD2. CDR3 residues: CAWSVAGGADTQYF. CDR3 in DNA: TGTGCCTGGAGTGTAGCGGGAGGAGCCGATACGCAGTATTTT.